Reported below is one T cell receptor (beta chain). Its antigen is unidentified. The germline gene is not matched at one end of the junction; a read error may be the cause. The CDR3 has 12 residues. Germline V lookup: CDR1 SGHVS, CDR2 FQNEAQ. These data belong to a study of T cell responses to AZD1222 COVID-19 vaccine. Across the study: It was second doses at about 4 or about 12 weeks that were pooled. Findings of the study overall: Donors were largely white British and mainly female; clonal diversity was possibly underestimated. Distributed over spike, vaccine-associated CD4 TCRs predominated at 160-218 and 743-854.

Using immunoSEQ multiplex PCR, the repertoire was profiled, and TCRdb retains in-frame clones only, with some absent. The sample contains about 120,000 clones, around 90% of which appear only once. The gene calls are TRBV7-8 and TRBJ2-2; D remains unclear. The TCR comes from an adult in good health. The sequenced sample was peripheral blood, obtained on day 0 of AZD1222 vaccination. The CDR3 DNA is TGTGCCAGCGGCTTCTACACCGGGGAGCTGTTTTTT. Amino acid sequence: CASGFYTGELFF. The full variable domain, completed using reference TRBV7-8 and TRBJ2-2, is GAGVSQSPRYKVAKRGQDVALRCDPISGHVSLFWYQQALGQGPEFLTYFQNEAQLDKSGLPSDRFFAERPEGSVSTLKIQRTQQEDSAVYLCASGFYTGELFFGEGSRLTVL.